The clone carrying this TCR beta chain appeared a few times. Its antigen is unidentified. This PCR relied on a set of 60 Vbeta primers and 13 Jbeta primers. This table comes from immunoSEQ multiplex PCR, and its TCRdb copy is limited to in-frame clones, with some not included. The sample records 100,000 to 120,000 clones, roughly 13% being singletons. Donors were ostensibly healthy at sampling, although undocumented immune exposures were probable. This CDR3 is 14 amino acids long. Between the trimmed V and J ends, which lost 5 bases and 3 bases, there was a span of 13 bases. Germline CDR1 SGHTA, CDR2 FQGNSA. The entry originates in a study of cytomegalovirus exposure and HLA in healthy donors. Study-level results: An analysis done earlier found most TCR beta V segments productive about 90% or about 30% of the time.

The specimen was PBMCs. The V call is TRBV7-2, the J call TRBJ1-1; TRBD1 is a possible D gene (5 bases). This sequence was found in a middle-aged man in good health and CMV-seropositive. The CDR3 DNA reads TGTGCCAGCAGCCGCTGGGGAGGGGACACTGAAGCTTTCTTT. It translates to CASSRWGGDTEAFF. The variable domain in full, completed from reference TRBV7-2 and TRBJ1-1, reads GAGVSQSPSNKVTEKGKDVELRCDPISGHTALYWYRQSLGQGLEFLIYFQGNSAPDKSGLPSDRFSAERTGGSVSTLTIQRTQQEDSAVYLCASSRWGGDTEAFFGQGTRLTVV.